This TCR beta chain was sequenced during a study of cytomegalovirus exposure and HLA in healthy donors. Findings of the study overall: Among the CMV-associated chains, three were confirmed in vitro as specific for CMV antigens. With high specificity and sensitivity, the classifier reportedly diagnosed cytomegalovirus status.

The repertoire was sequenced with immunoSEQ multiplex PCR; TCRdb's copy has only in-frame clones and lacks some. The sample has 200,000 to 250,000 clones; more than 75% are singletons. To note about this clone: What it recognizes is unknown.

Material: PBMCs. This clonotype originated in a woman under 30 in good health and CMV-seropositive.

The CDR3 region has the DNA TGCGCCAGCAGCCAAGACAGTTCCCCCGGGACAGCCACTGAAGCTTTCTTT. Protein sequence: CASSQDSSPGTATEAFF. The rearrangement joins TRBV4-1 to TRBJ1-1; 7 bases line up with TRBD1. With V trimmed by 0 bases and J by 4 bases, 11 bases remained unmatched. This CDR3 contains 17 residues. Germline CDR1 and CDR2: MGHRA and YSYEKL.